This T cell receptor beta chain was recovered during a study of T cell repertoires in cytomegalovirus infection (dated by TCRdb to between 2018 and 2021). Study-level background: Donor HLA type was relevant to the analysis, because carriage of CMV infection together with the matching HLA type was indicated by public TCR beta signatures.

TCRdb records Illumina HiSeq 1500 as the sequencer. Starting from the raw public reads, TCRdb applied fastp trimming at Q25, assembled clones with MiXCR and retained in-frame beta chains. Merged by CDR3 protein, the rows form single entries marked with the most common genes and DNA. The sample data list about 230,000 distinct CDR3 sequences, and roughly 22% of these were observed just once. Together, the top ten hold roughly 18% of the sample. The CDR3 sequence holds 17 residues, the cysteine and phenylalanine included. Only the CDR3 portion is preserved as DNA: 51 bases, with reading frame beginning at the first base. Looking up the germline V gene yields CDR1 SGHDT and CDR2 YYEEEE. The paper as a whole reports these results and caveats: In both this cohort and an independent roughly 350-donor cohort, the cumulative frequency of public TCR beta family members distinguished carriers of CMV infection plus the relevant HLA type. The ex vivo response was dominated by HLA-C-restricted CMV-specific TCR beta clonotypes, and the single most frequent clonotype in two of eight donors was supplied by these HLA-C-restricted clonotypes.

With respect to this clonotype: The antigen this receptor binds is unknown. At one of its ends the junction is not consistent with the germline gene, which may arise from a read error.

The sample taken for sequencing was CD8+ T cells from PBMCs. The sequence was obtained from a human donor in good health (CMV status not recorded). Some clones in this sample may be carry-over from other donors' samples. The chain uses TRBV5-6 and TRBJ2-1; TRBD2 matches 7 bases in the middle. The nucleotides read TGTGCCAGCAGCTTGGCCAACGGGGGGTGGACCTACAATGGGCAGTTCTTC. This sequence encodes CASSLANGGWTYNGQFF.